A selection of T cell receptor beta chains follows, all from one sample in a study of blood T cells in healthy people across ages. TCRdb called the 5' RACE reads again in MiXCR, with one record for every CDR3 protein. The data hold 800,000 to 1,300,000 distinct CDR3 sequences, with 20% to 25% observed a single time. This sample also appeared in a second study, on T cells of mothers and their children.

The sample consisted of blood. The receptors come from a girl aged 2 to 10 in good health. The CDR3 runs from the conserved cysteine through the conserved F or W. The order of the fields is clone size, D gene, J gene, V gene, CDR3 DNA, CDR3 protein. The D gene is left open where the match is weak. Size values are once, few and many counts, or a class for expanded clones, and some rows have none.

once | TRBD1 | TRBJ1-1 | TRBV7-9 | TGTGCCAGCAGCCCGGACAGGGGAGGGGACACTGAAGCTTTCTTT | CASSPDRGGDTEAFF
NA | NA | TRBJ1-5 | TRBV7-9 | TGTGCCAGCAGCTTAGATCGCGTAGGGGTAATTCAGCCCCAGCATTTT | CASSLDRVGVIQPQHF
few | NA | TRBJ1-1 | TRBV29-1 | TGCAGCGTTGGGTTCCGAGGCAGAAACACTGAAGCTTTCTTT | CSVGFRGRNTEAFF
NA | NA | TRBJ2-4 | TRBV2 | TGTGCCAGCAGCACCCCCAGGGGAGGGGAGGCCAAAAACATTCAGTACTTC | CASSTPRGGEAKNIQYF
NA | NA | TRBJ1-1 | TRBV12-3/TRBV12-4 | TGTGCCAGCAGTTATACAGGGTCTGTTATTGAAGCTTTCTTT | CASSYTGSVIEAFF
once | TRBD2 | TRBJ2-3 | TRBV27 | TGTGCCAGCAGTCCTAGGGCGGGGGGGGCAACAGATACGCAGTATTTT | CASSPRAGGATDTQYF
NA | NA | TRBJ2-5 | TRBV9 | TGTGCCAGCAGCGTAGGTCCGAACCAAGAGACCCAGTACTTC | CASSVGPNQETQYF
NA | NA | TRBJ2-6 | TRBV9 | TGTGCCAGCAGCGTAGTAAGATCTGGGGCCAACGTCCTGACTTTC | CASSVVRSGANVLTF
NA | TRBD1 | TRBJ2-1 | TRBV7-9 | TGTGCCAGCAGCGCCGGGACAGCCGGAGATGAGCAGTTCTTC | CASSAGTAGDEQFF
few | TRBD1 | TRBJ2-7 | TRBV25-1 | TGTGCCAGCAGTGGGACAGGCCCCAACTACGAGCAGTACTTC | CASSGTGPNYEQYF
NA | TRBD1 | TRBJ1-2 | TRBV11-2 | TGTGCCAGCGGTTTGGTGAGACAGGGAATCGATGGCTACACCTTC | CASGLVRQGIDGYTF
few | NA | TRBJ2-5 | TRBV3-1 | TGTGCCAGCAGCCAAGAACTGGGGACCCAGTACTTC | CASSQELGTQYF
few | NA | TRBJ1-5 | TRBV13 | TGTGCCAGCACCGAAGGTAGCAATCAGCCCCAGCATTTT | CASTEGSNQPQHF
NA | NA | TRBJ1-2 | TRBV9 | TGTGCCAGCAGCGTGGCAGGGGACCTATATGGCTACACCTTC | CASSVAGDLYGYTF
few | NA | TRBJ1-1 | TRBV2 | TGTGCCAGCATCGAGGCTAACACTGAAGCTTTCTTT | CASIEANTEAFF
NA | NA | TRBJ2-6 | TRBV6-5 | TGTGCCAGCACCTGGTTCCCCTCTGGGGCCAACGTCCTGACTTTC | CASTWFPSGANVLTF
NA | TRBD2 | TRBJ2-1 | TRBV5-1 | TGCGCCAGCAGCTGGACCGTCCTCCGCGGGAGCTCCTACAATGAGCAGTTCTTC | CASSWTVLRGSSYNEQFF
few | NA | TRBJ1-1 | TRBV20-1 | TGCAGTGCTAGAGGTGGGAATGAGGGAATGAACACTGAAGCTTTCTTT | CSARGGNEGMNTEAFF
NA | TRBD1 | TRBJ1-1 | TRBV6-2/TRBV6-3 | TGTGCCAGCAGTAGACGATACCAGGGGGTTACTGAAGCTTTCTTT | CASSRRYQGVTEAFF
NA | NA | TRBJ2-3 | TRBV11-2 | TGTGCCAGCAGCTTTGGGGAGGCCAGGGGCGCAGATACGCAGTATTTT | CASSFGEARGADTQYF
NA | NA | TRBJ1-2 | TRBV4-1 | TGCGCCAGCAGCCATGAATCAGGTTACGGCTACACCTTC | CASSHESGYGYTF
NA | NA | TRBJ1-2 | TRBV20-1 | TGCAGTGCTAGAATCCCGGGGGCGTACTATGGCTACACCTTC | CSARIPGAYYGYTF
NA | NA | TRBJ1-3 | TRBV7-9 | TGTGCCAGCAGCTTAATTGGACGGCAGGTCCCTGGAAACACCATATATTTT | CASSLIGRQVPGNTIYF
NA | NA | TRBJ2-7 | TRBV12-3/TRBV12-4 | TGTGCCAGCAGTTTAGGGCTTGGGCTAGACGAGCAGTACTTC | CASSLGLGLDEQYF
NA | TRBD2 | TRBJ2-1 | TRBV6-1 | TGTGCCAGCCGCCGGGGTGGGGCGGGAGGAAAGAGCTCCTACAATGAGCAGTTCTTC | CASRRGGAGGKSSYNEQFF
NA | NA | TRBJ1-1 | TRBV10-3 | TGTGCCATCAGTGACGGTGGGGGGCTGGGCGCTTTCTTT | CAISDGGGLGAFF
once | TRBD1 | TRBJ2-7 | TRBV20-1 | TGCAGTGCTAGAGACCAGACAGGGTATGTCTACGAGCAGTACTTC | CSARDQTGYVYEQYF
NA | NA | TRBJ2-5 | TRBV11-2 | TGTGCCAGCAGCTCTGGACCGGCCGGTAGGGAGACCCAGTACTTC | CASSSGPAGRETQYF
few | TRBD2 | TRBJ2-1 | TRBV4-1 | TGCGCCAGCAGCCAAGATGGGAGGGTCTATGAGCAGTTCTTC | CASSQDGRVYEQFF
few | NA | TRBJ1-4 | TRBV2 | TGTGCCAGCAGCGACCGAATAGAAAAACTGTTTTTT | CASSDRIEKLFF
NA | NA | TRBJ2-1 | TRBV20-1 | TGCAGTGCTGCCCCGGCGAGAGGAAATGAGCAGTTCTTC | CSAAPARGNEQFF
few | NA | TRBJ2-5 | TRBV6-5 | TGTGCCAGCAGTTACGATTATGCGGAAGGGGAGGAGACCCAGTACTTC | CASSYDYAEGEETQYF